The present TCR beta chain was sequenced within a study (dated by TCRdb to about 2016). Comments on this clonotype: This receptor's antigen is unknown. The record has no base qualities; no much larger clone is one base away.

From the cysteine up to the phenylalanine, the CDR3 has a length of 14 residues. Of the read, only the CDR3 DNA is kept; its 42 bases are in frame from base 1. Taken from the germline V gene (reference sequence), the CDR1 and CDR2 loops are LNHDA and SQIVND. Trimming takes 4 bases from V and 1 base from J, and the germline ends sit 10 bases apart. Library construction relied on RT-PCR. These reads were obtained on an Illumina MiSeq. TCRdb applied fastp at Q25 and MiXCR to the public reads, then kept only in-frame beta chains. Each entry is one CDR3 protein sequence, shown with its most common DNA and genes. This sample lists more than 550,000 distinct CDR3 sequences; 14% were detected once. Jointly, the top ten make up roughly 3.9% of the sample.

This receptor was taken from a female donor in good health, serving as a healthy control. Recombination connected TRBV19 to TRBJ1-1, and the D gene may be TRBD1, 6 bases matching. The sample consisted of memory CD4+ T cells from blood. The CDR3 region has the sequence CASSTGQTNTEAFF. At the DNA level, the sequence is TGTGCCAGTAGTACTGGACAGACGAACACTGAAGCTTTCTTT. Outside the CDR3, residues come from the reference TRBV19 and TRBJ1-1 proteins, so the full variable domain is: DGGITQSPKYLFRKEGQNVTLSCEQNLNHDAMYWYRQDPGQGLRLIYYSQIVNDFQKGDIAEGYSVSREKKESFPLTVTSAQKNPTAFYLCASSTGQTNTEAFFGQGTRLTVV.